This T cell receptor (beta chain) was identified in a study of OX40 agonist ivuxolimab in advanced cancers. Study-level results: The mean number of expanded clones was higher in CD8+ T cells than in CD4+.

Sequencing used immunoSEQ multiplex PCR; TCRdb keeps in-frame clones, though not all of them. The table lists around 66,000 clones, about 80% of them singletons, with roughly 4.1% in the top ten. The CDR3 extends over 16 amino acids. V dropped 4 bases and J dropped 3 bases, with 17 bases sitting between them. In germline, CDR1 is SGHRS, CDR2 YFSETQ. With autoimmune disease history or systemic immunosuppression, patients were excluded. In the case of this clone: Antigen: not known.

The receptor's source is an adult with an advanced solid tumor such as melanoma, head and neck, liver or kidney cancer. The sequencing here drew on CD4+ or CD8+ T cells sorted from blood, taken in a trial of the OX40 agonist ivuxolimab. The chain uses TRBV5-1 and TRBJ1-5; D ambiguous. DNA for the CDR3: TGCGCCAGCAGCCGGAACGGACTTCAGTCCAATCAGCCCCAGCATTTT. It is translated as CASSRNGLQSNQPQHF.